This is a list of T cell receptor beta chains from one sample in a study of blood T cell repertoires in COVID-19. This table comes from immunoSEQ multiplex PCR, and its TCRdb copy is limited to in-frame clones, with some not included. The sample has over 130,000 clones, approximately 85% seen once; the top ten hold around 2.9%. The material sequenced was peripheral blood. These receptors all come from a man between 45 and 60 years old with acute or convalescent COVID-19. Both conserved end residues are part of each CDR3. D genes are given only for firm matches. Size is stated for part of the rows, as once, few or many counts, or as a class when the clone is expanded.

j_gene,abundance,v_gene,d_gene,len,CDR3nt,CDR3aa
TRBJ2-7,.,TRBV27,TRBD2,15,TGTGCCAGCAGTTTAACGGCGGGAGTAGTCCACGAGCAGTACTTC,CASSLTAGVVHEQYF
TRBJ2-6,.,TRBV28,.,16,TGTGCCAGCAGACTCTTCCGAGGGAGTGGGGCCAACGTCCTGACTTTC,CASRLFRGSGANVLTF
TRBJ2-6,.,TRBV5-6,TRBD1,18,TGTGCCAGCAGCTTGGCCCGGGACAGGGTGTATGGGGCCAACGTCCTGACTTTC,CASSLARDRVYGANVLTF
TRBJ1-1,.,TRBV11-2,.,14,TGTGCCAGCAGCTTAGGGCGGGGGTACACTGAAGCTTTCTTT,CASSLGRGYTEAFF
TRBJ1-2,.,TRBV6-4,TRBD1,15,TGTGCCAGCAGTGACTCGTCAGGGGGGCGGGTTGGCTACACCTTC,CASSDSSGGRVGYTF
TRBJ1-3,.,TRBV23-1,.,15,TGCGCCAGCAGTCGAGACAGAAGCTCTGGAAACACCATATATTTT,CASSRDRSSGNTIYF
TRBJ1-3,once,TRBV6-1,.,17,TGTGCCAGCAGTGAACGTGGAGTACTGAGGCCTGGAAACACCATATATTTT,CASSERGVLRPGNTIYF
TRBJ1-2,few,TRBV7-2,.,14,TGTGCCAGCAGCTTAGGGGGAGGGTTAATGGGCTACACCTTC,CASSLGGGLMGYTF
TRBJ1-1,.,TRBV6-5,TRBD1,15,TGTGCCAGCAGTCTACGATGGACAGGGAGGGGTAAAATAGCATTT,CASSLRWTGRGKIAF
TRBJ1-6,.,TRBV5-6,TRBD1,15,TGTGCCAGCAGCTCGAGGGACAGGGCTAATTCACCCCTCCACTTT,CASSSRDRANSPLHF
TRBJ2-3,.,TRBV7-3,.,14,TGTGCCAGCAGCGCCTACAGCACCACAGATACGCAGTATTTT,CASSAYSTTDTQYF
TRBJ2-7,.,TRBV3-1/TRBV3-2,.,14,TGTGCCAGCAGCCAGGCGACAGGTTTCTACGAGCAGTACTTC,CASSQATGFYEQYF
TRBJ1-1,.,TRBV6-2/TRBV6-3,.,15,TGTGCCAGCAGTTACTCCCCCTCGGCGGGCACTGAAGCTTTCTTT,CASSYSPSAGTEAFF
TRBJ2-7,.,TRBV5-6,.,13,TGTGCCAGCAGCTTGCCGGGTAGTCGCGAGCAGTACTTC,CASSLPGSREQYF
TRBJ2-7,.,TRBV28,TRBD2,14,TGTGCCAGCAGGGATAGCGGGAGGGCCTACGAGCAGTACTTC,CASRDSGRAYEQYF
TRBJ1-3,.,TRBV14,.,15,TGTGCCAGCAGCCAAGTAACGGGGGGTGGAAACACCATATATTTT,CASSQVTGGGNTIYF
TRBJ2-2,.,TRBV7-3,TRBD2,17,TGTGCCAGCAGCGCCCGGACTAGCGGGAGAGGGACCGGGGAGCTGTTTTTT,CASSARTSGRGTGELFF
TRBJ2-7,few,TRBV19,TRBD2,10,TGTGCCAGATACGGGGGGTATCCGTACTTC,CARYGGYPYF
TRBJ1-2,.,TRBV28,.,16,TGTGCCAGCAGTTTACTATCGCTCAGTCGGAGCTATGGCTACACCTTC,CASSLLSLSRSYGYTF
TRBJ2-7,.,TRBV9,TRBD2,16,TGTGCCAGCAGCCCACCCGCTAGCGGGGCCTCCTACGAGCAGTACTTC,CASSPPASGASYEQYF
TRBJ1-1,.,TRBV5-6,TRBD1,17,TGTGCCAGCAGCTTGACCGGTGAAGGGGGCTGGTACACTGAAGCTTTCTTT,CASSLTGEGGWYTEAFF
TRBJ2-7,.,TRBV18,.,13,TGTGCCAGCTCACCACCGACTAGACCAGAGCAGTACTTC,CASSPPTRPEQYF
TRBJ2-7,few,TRBV6-5,.,15,TGTGCCACCCAGGGGGGTCTTGGGACAGTCAACGAGCAGTACTTC,CATQGGLGTVNEQYF
TRBJ1-1,.,TRBV18,.,15,TGTGCCAGCTCACCACCGGGGGGGAAGGGCACTGAAGCTTTCTTT,CASSPPGGKGTEAFF
TRBJ2-1,.,TRBV27,.,15,TGTGCCAGCAGTTTAGGGGCGGGACTGAGAAATGAGCAGTTCTTC,CASSLGAGLRNEQFF
TRBJ1-4,.,TRBV20-1,.,13,TGCAGTGCTAGTGCAGGGGTGGGTGAAAAACTGTTTTTT,CSASAGVGEKLFF
TRBJ1-5,.,TRBV19,TRBD1,15,TGTGCCAGTAGTCTTCGGGACAGGGTCGATCAGCCCCAGCATTTT,CASSLRDRVDQPQHF
TRBJ1-6,.,TRBV9,TRBD1,16,TGTGCCAGCAGCCAAGCACCGGGACAGTCTAATTCACCCCTCCACTTT,CASSQAPGQSNSPLHF
TRBJ2-3,.,TRBV18,TRBD2,18,TGTGCCAGCTCACCCCCTATGGCTAGCGGGCGTGGCACAGATACGCAGTATTTT,CASSPPMASGRGTDTQYF
TRBJ2-5,.,TRBV24-1,TRBD1,16,TGTGCCACCAGTGATCCCCTCGGGACAGGGAAAGAGACCCAGTACTTC,CATSDPLGTGKETQYF
TRBJ2-4,.,TRBV5-1,TRBD1,16,TGCGCCAGCAGCTTGGCCGTGAGGACAGGGTTGGACATTCAGTACTTC,CASSLAVRTGLDIQYF
TRBJ2-7,.,TRBV18,TRBD2,15,TGTGCCAGCTCACCAGGGCTAGCGGGAGGCTACGAGCAGTACTTC,CASSPGLAGGYEQYF
TRBJ1-4,once,TRBV9,TRBD1,14,TGTGCCAGCAGCCCGCAGGGGGCTGCTGAAAAACTGTTTTTT,CASSPQGAAEKLFF
TRBJ2-7,.,TRBV11-3,.,14,TGTGCCAGCAGCGGGGGGGACACCCTTTACGAGCAGTACTTC,CASSGGDTLYEQYF
TRBJ1-2,.,TRBV5-1,.,16,TGCGCCAGCAGCCTACAACAGGGTGGGGTTAACTATGGCTACACCTTC,CASSLQQGGVNYGYTF
TRBJ2-1,.,TRBV4-1,TRBD2,17,TGCGCCAGCAGCCCCCCGGCTAGCGGGAGTTTATACAATGAGCAGTTCTTC,CASSPPASGSLYNEQFF
TRBJ2-5,.,TRBV12-3/TRBV12-4,.,12,TGTGCCAGCAGCTCCCTCCGCGGGACCCAGTACTTC,CASSSLRGTQYF